This is a list of T cell receptor beta chains from one sample in a study of beta chain features in type 1 diabetes. Assay used: immunoSEQ multiplex PCR; TCRdb lists only in-frame clones, some missing. The sample shows a few hundred thousand clones, over 9.5% of them seen only once. Input material: naive CD4+ T cells from blood. These TCRs come from a man aged 18-30 years in good health. The CDR3 runs from the conserved cysteine through the conserved F or W. A D gene is named only where the DNA matches it firmly. Clone size is not always given. Where it is, it says once, few, many or a class for expanded clones.

size: few; J: TRBJ1-2; length: 15; D: TRBD1; V: TRBV29-1; CDR3: CSVEGGGLSNYGYTF; DNA: TGCAGCGTTGAAGGAGGGGGCCTATCTAACTATGGCTACACCTTC
size: .; J: TRBJ2-1; length: 15; D: TRBD1; V: TRBV30; CDR3: CAWSQTGSSYNEQFF; DNA: TGTGCCTGGAGTCAGACAGGGAGCTCCTACAATGAGCAGTTCTTC
size: few; J: TRBJ2-7; length: 14; D: TRBD1; V: TRBV7-2; CDR3: CASSWGQGWDEQYF; DNA: TGTGCCAGCAGCTGGGGACAGGGATGGGACGAGCAGTACTTC
size: .; J: TRBJ1-5; length: 15; D: TRBD1; V: TRBV6-6; CDR3: CASSHTGGWGQPQHF; DNA: TGTGCCAGCAGTCACACAGGGGGTTGGGGCCAGCCCCAGCATTTT
size: .; J: TRBJ1-5; length: 15; D: TRBD1; V: TRBV28; CDR3: CASNEGGRRDQPQHF; DNA: TGTGCCAGCAACGAAGGGGGCAGACGCGATCAGCCCCAGCATTTT
size: .; J: TRBJ1-3; length: 15; D: .; V: TRBV5-1; CDR3: CASSPGLFSGNTIYF; DNA: TGCGCCAGCAGCCCCGGACTGTTCTCTGGAAACACCATATATTTT
size: few; J: TRBJ2-2; length: 15; D: .; V: TRBV6-5; CDR3: CASSYSPGDTGELFF; DNA: TGTGCCAGCAGTTACTCCCCAGGGGACACCGGGGAGCTGTTTTTT
size: few; J: TRBJ1-1; length: 15; D: .; V: TRBV6-6; CDR3: CASSDPGHKNTEAFF; DNA: TGTGCCAGCAGTGATCCGGGACATAAGAACACTGAAGCTTTCTTT
size: few; J: TRBJ1-2; length: 14; D: .; V: TRBV30; CDR3: CAWSHRWLWYGYTF; DNA: TGTGCCTGGAGTCACAGGTGGCTTTGGTATGGCTACACCTTC
size: few; J: TRBJ2-3; length: 15; D: TRBD2; V: TRBV19; CDR3: CASSPRAGGTDTQYF; DNA: TGTGCCAGTAGTCCCCGGGCGGGGGGCACAGATACGCAGTATTTT
size: few; J: TRBJ2-7; length: 15; D: .; V: TRBV28; CDR3: CASRGQATPRGEQYF; DNA: TGTGCCAGCAGAGGGCAGGCTACTCCTCGGGGCGAGCAGTACTTC
size: .; J: TRBJ1-4; length: 16; D: TRBD1; V: TRBV28; CDR3: CASRYRGQSSNEKLFF; DNA: TGTGCCAGCAGATACAGGGGGCAGAGCTCTAATGAAAAACTGTTTTTT
size: few; J: TRBJ2-7; length: 13; D: .; V: TRBV7-2; CDR3: CASSRPGTYEQYF; DNA: TGTGCCAGCAGCCGACCAGGGACCTACGAGCAGTACTTC
size: few; J: TRBJ2-2; length: 14; D: .; V: TRBV27; CDR3: CASRLDSNTGELFF; DNA: TGTGCCAGCAGGCTAGACAGTAACACCGGGGAGCTGTTTTTT
size: few; J: TRBJ1-6; length: 13; D: TRBD1; V: TRBV2; CDR3: CASQRDRGSPLHF; DNA: TGTGCCAGCCAAAGGGACAGGGGCTCACCCCTCCACTTT
size: few; J: TRBJ2-7; length: 11; D: TRBD2; V: TRBV30; CDR3: CAWSSGGEQYF; DNA: TGTGCCTGGAGTAGCGGGGGCGAGCAGTACTTC
size: few; J: TRBJ2-1; length: 14; D: .; V: TRBV6-5; CDR3: CASSYSGWANEQFF; DNA: TGTGCCAGCAGTTACTCTGGGTGGGCCAATGAGCAGTTCTTC
size: .; J: TRBJ2-7; length: 15; D: TRBD1; V: TRBV5-1; CDR3: CASSVGTGGAYEQYF; DNA: TGCGCCAGCAGCGTAGGGACAGGCGGCGCCTACGAGCAGTACTTC
size: .; J: TRBJ2-3; length: 14; D: TRBD1; V: TRBV7-2; CDR3: CASSLGQGTDTQYF; DNA: TGTGCCAGCAGCTTGGGACAGGGCACAGATACGCAGTATTTT
size: many; J: TRBJ2-7; length: 11; D: .; V: TRBV29-1; CDR3: CSVLGTYEQYF; DNA: TGCAGCGTACTAGGAACCTACGAGCAGTACTTC
size: few; J: TRBJ2-3; length: 14; D: .; V: TRBV5-4; CDR3: CASSPDFRTDTQYF; DNA: TGTGCCAGCAGCCCGGACTTCCGCACAGATACGCAGTATTTT
size: .; J: TRBJ1-2; length: 15; D: TRBD1; V: TRBV18; CDR3: CASSPDGTAYGGYTF; DNA: TGTGCCAGCTCACCGGACGGGACAGCTTATGGTGGCTACACCTTC
size: .; J: TRBJ2-5; length: 15; D: .; V: TRBV9; CDR3: CASSVRGSGQETQYF; DNA: TGTGCCAGCAGCGTCAGAGGTTCCGGCCAAGAGACCCAGTACTTC
size: .; J: TRBJ2-1; length: 17; D: TRBD2; V: TRBV29-1; CDR3: CSVEEWASGGVNNEQFF; DNA: TGCAGCGTTGAAGAGTGGGCTAGCGGGGGGGTCAACAATGAGCAGTTCTTC
size: few; J: TRBJ2-7; length: 15; D: TRBD1; V: TRBV6-1; CDR3: CASRDDRGRFYEQYF; DNA: TGTGCCAGCAGGGATGACAGGGGGCGGTTCTACGAGCAGTACTTC
size: few; J: TRBJ1-2; length: 13; D: .; V: TRBV5-1; CDR3: CASSLRTDYGYTF; DNA: TGCGCCAGCAGCTTACGGACAGACTATGGCTACACCTTC
size: .; J: TRBJ1-2; length: 10; D: .; V: TRBV20-1; CDR3: CSAIGDGYTF; DNA: TGCAGTGCTATCGGTGATGGCTACACCTTC
size: few; J: TRBJ2-3; length: 16; D: TRBD2; V: TRBV10-2; CDR3: CASRDPSGRMGDTQYF; DNA: TGCGCCAGCAGAGACCCTAGCGGGAGGATGGGGGATACGCAGTATTTT
size: .; J: TRBJ2-3; length: 15; D: .; V: TRBV7-2; CDR3: CASKIRSGYTDTQYF; DNA: TGTGCCAGCAAAATCCGAAGCGGTTACACAGATACGCAGTATTTT
size: few; J: TRBJ2-7; length: 14; D: .; V: TRBV9; CDR3: CASSVVDSSYEQYF; DNA: TGTGCCAGCAGCGTAGTGGACAGCTCCTACGAGCAGTACTTC
size: .; J: TRBJ1-2; length: 14; D: TRBD1; V: TRBV7-3; CDR3: CASSLDRGSDGYTF; DNA: TGTGCCAGCAGCTTGGACAGGGGGTCTGATGGCTACACCTTC
size: few; J: TRBJ1-5; length: 15; D: TRBD1; V: TRBV7-2; CDR3: CASSSEQGAWQPQHF; DNA: TGTGCCAGCAGCTCAGAGCAGGGGGCTTGGCAGCCCCAGCATTTT
size: few; J: TRBJ2-7; length: 14; D: .; V: TRBV5-1; CDR3: CASSSRDWSYEQYF; DNA: TGCGCCAGCAGCTCCCGGGACTGGTCCTACGAGCAGTACTTC
size: few; J: TRBJ2-5; length: 15; D: .; V: TRBV28; CDR3: CASSLSQPGWKTQYF; DNA: TGTGCCAGCAGTTTGAGTCAACCAGGGTGGAAGACCCAGTACTTC
size: few; J: TRBJ2-3; length: 15; D: TRBD1; V: TRBV29-1; CDR3: CSVGGQGGRGGTQYF; DNA: TGCAGCGTAGGTGGACAGGGCGGAAGGGGTGGTACGCAGTATTTT
size: few; J: TRBJ2-7; length: 14; D: .; V: TRBV5-4; CDR3: CASSFTGISYEQYF; DNA: TGTGCCAGCAGCTTCACGGGGATTTCCTACGAGCAGTACTTC
size: .; J: TRBJ2-7; length: 16; D: .; V: TRBV21-1; CDR3: CASSPLGGSPTYEQYF; DNA: TGTGCCAGCAGCCCCCTGGGGGGTTCCCCAACCTACGAGCAGTACTTC
size: few; J: TRBJ1-2; length: 14; D: TRBD1; V: TRBV18; CDR3: CASSLGTGGLGYTF; DNA: TGTGCCAGCTCACTCGGGACAGGGGGCCTTGGCTACACCTTC
size: .; J: TRBJ2-2; length: 16; D: TRBD2; V: TRBV7-9; CDR3: CASNKFSGSIHGELFF; DNA: TGTGCCAGCAACAAATTCAGCGGGAGTATTCACGGGGAGCTGTTTTTT
size: few; J: TRBJ1-1; length: 16; D: .; V: TRBV30; CDR3: CAWSGRGATILTEAFF; DNA: TGTGCCTGGAGTGGGCGGGGGGCCACGATACTCACTGAAGCTTTCTTT
size: few; J: TRBJ1-2; length: 15; D: .; V: TRBV30; CDR3: CAWSVHPGTHYGYTF; DNA: TGTGCCTGGAGTGTACATCCAGGGACACACTATGGCTACACCTTC
size: .; J: TRBJ2-7; length: 15; D: TRBD2; V: TRBV7-2; CDR3: CASSPRLAGGPEQYF; DNA: TGTGCCAGCAGCCCCAGACTAGCGGGAGGGCCTGAGCAGTACTTC
size: .; J: TRBJ2-3; length: 17; D: .; V: TRBV7-9; CDR3: CASSPRGNGVLGNTQYF; DNA: TGTGCCAGCAGCCCTAGGGGGAACGGGGTCCTCGGGAATACGCAGTATTTT
size: .; J: TRBJ2-3; length: 16; D: .; V: TRBV11-2; CDR3: CASRPPGRGRADTQYF; DNA: TGTGCCAGCAGACCCCCCGGGAGGGGGCGCGCAGATACGCAGTATTTT
size: .; J: TRBJ1-2; length: 16; D: TRBD1; V: TRBV10-3; CDR3: CAISEPTGGSVYGYTF; DNA: TGTGCCATCAGTGAACCGACAGGGGGATCGGTGTATGGCTACACCTTC
size: .; J: TRBJ1-2; length: 13; D: TRBD1; V: TRBV19; CDR3: CASRTGQGYGYTF; DNA: TGTGCCAGTAGAACTGGACAGGGCTATGGCTACACCTTC